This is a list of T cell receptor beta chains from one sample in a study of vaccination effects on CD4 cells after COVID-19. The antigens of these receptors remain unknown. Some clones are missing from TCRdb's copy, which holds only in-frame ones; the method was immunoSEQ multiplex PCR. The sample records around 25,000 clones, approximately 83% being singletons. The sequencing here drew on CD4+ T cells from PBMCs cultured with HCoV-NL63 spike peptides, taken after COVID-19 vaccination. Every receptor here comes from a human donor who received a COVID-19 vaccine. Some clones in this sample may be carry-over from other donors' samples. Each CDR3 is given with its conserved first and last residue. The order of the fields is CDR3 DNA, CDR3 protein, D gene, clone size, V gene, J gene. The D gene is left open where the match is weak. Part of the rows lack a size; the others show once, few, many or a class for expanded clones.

DNA: TGTGCCAGCAGTTTTAAGCCGAGCTCCTACAATGAGCAGTTCTTC; CDR3: CASSFKPSSYNEQFF; D: .; size: .; V: TRBV27; J: TRBJ2-1
DNA: TGTGCTAGTGGTCTAGCGGTCGGCACCGGGGAGCTGTTTTTT; CDR3: CASGLAVGTGELFF; D: TRBD2; size: .; V: TRBV12-5; J: TRBJ2-2
DNA: TGTGCCAGCAGCTCGGGAGCCGTGCGCAATGAGCAGTTCTTC; CDR3: CASSSGAVRNEQFF; D: .; size: .; V: TRBV7-9; J: TRBJ2-1
DNA: TGTGCCAGCAGCCAAAACACCCTCCCTGAGCAGTTCTTC; CDR3: CASSQNTLPEQFF; D: .; size: .; V: TRBV14; J: TRBJ2-1
DNA: TGTGCCAGCAGCTCAAGCCCGGGTCCTGGAAACACCATATATTTT; CDR3: CASSSSPGPGNTIYF; D: .; size: .; V: TRBV7-2; J: TRBJ1-3
DNA: TGTGCCAGCAGCCAACAAGCGGCGAACACTGAAGCTTTCTTT; CDR3: CASSQQAANTEAFF; D: .; size: few; V: TRBV16; J: TRBJ1-1
DNA: TGTGCCAGCAGACTAGCGGCGCCAAGCACAGATACGCAGTATTTT; CDR3: CASRLAAPSTDTQYF; D: TRBD2; size: .; V: TRBV28; J: TRBJ2-3
DNA: TGTGCCAGCAGTGTAGCCCAGGGGCATGAAGGCTACACCTTC; CDR3: CASSVAQGHEGYTF; D: .; size: .; V: TRBV6-4; J: TRBJ1-2
DNA: TGTGCCAGCACCCTCCAGGGTCTGGGCTATGGCTACACCTTC; CDR3: CASTLQGLGYGYTF; D: .; size: .; V: TRBV5-4; J: TRBJ1-2
DNA: TGTGCCAGCAGCCAAGATCGTTGGCAGTCCAACCATGAGCAGTTCTTC; CDR3: CASSQDRWQSNHEQFF; D: .; size: .; V: TRBV3-1/TRBV3-2; J: TRBJ2-1
DNA: TGTGCCAGCAGCCCGTCTGAGCGGGGGGGGGCAGATACGCAGTATTTT; CDR3: CASSPSERGGADTQYF; D: TRBD2; size: .; V: TRBV4-2; J: TRBJ2-3
DNA: TGTGCCAGCAGCTACGAAGGAGGGGCGGGTGGCTACACCTTC; CDR3: CASSYEGGAGGYTF; D: .; size: .; V: TRBV3-1/TRBV3-2; J: TRBJ1-2
DNA: TGTGCCAGCAGTTCGGGACAGGGGGTACGAAGCAATCAGCCCCAGCATTTT; CDR3: CASSSGQGVRSNQPQHF; D: TRBD1; size: .; V: TRBV28; J: TRBJ1-5
DNA: TGCGCCAGCAGCCAAGATCTGGGGACAGCCAGATCCCGGAGCACTGAAGCTTTCTTT; CDR3: CASSQDLGTARSRSTEAFF; D: TRBD1; size: .; V: TRBV4-1; J: TRBJ1-1
DNA: TGTGCCAGCAGTGCTCTGGAAGAGACCCAGTACTTC; CDR3: CASSALEETQYF; D: .; size: .; V: TRBV2; J: TRBJ2-5
DNA: TGTGCCAGCCCCAACTCGTTCATCGTGGGACAGTACCAAGAGACCCAGTACTTC; CDR3: CASPNSFIVGQYQETQYF; D: TRBD1; size: .; V: TRBV5-8; J: TRBJ2-5
DNA: TGTGCCAGCAGCTTGGCAGGGACAGGGAAGGGGACTGAAGCTTTCTTT; CDR3: CASSLAGTGKGTEAFF; D: TRBD1; size: .; V: TRBV5-4; J: TRBJ1-1
DNA: TGCAGCGTTGACGACGGGGGTCAGCCCCAGCATTTT; CDR3: CSVDDGGQPQHF; D: .; size: .; V: TRBV29-1; J: TRBJ1-5
DNA: TGTGCCAGCAGCTCTCACAACGAAGCTTTCTTT; CDR3: CASSSHNEAFF; D: .; size: .; V: TRBV11-2; J: TRBJ1-1
DNA: TGCGCCAGCAGTGAGGGGACACCATCTGGGACCCAGTACTTC; CDR3: CASSEGTPSGTQYF; D: .; size: .; V: TRBV10-1; J: TRBJ2-5
DNA: TGTGCCAGCTCACCATTATCTCTGGGCCCGGCTCTAGCACTTAACTATGGCTACACCTTC; CDR3: CASSPLSLGPALALNYGYTF; D: .; size: .; V: TRBV18; J: TRBJ1-2
DNA: TGCGCCAGCAGCTTGGAGGCCAGCGGTTATGGCTACACCTTC; CDR3: CASSLEASGYGYTF; D: .; size: .; V: TRBV5-1; J: TRBJ1-2
DNA: TGTGCCTGCATTCCCGGGACAGGGGAAGGCTACACCTTC; CDR3: CACIPGTGEGYTF; D: TRBD1; size: .; V: TRBV30; J: TRBJ1-2
DNA: TGCAGCGTGCCTGCGTGGGGGGCCGTAGATACGCAGTATTTT; CDR3: CSVPAWGAVDTQYF; D: .; size: .; V: TRBV29-1; J: TRBJ2-3